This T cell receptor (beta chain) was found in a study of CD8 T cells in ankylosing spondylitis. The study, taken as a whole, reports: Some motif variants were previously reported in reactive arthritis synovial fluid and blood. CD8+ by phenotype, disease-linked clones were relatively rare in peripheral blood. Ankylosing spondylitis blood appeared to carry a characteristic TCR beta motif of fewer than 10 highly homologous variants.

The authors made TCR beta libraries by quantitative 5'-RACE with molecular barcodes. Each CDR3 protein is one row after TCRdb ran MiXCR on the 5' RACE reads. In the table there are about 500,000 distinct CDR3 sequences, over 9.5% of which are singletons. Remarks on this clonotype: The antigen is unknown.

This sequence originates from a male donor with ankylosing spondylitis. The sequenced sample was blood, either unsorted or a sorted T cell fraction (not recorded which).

CDR3 loop: CSARDPRVPNTEAFF. Written as DNA, the CDR3 is TGCAGTGCTAGAGATCCCCGTGTCCCGAACACTGAAGCTTTCTTT. The rearrangement links TRBV20-1 to TRBJ1-1; D uncertain. V lost 0 bases and J lost 1, with 12 bases in between. CDR1 is DFQATT, CDR2 SNEGSKA, per germline (reference sequence). The CDR3 has 15 residues.